The 21 T cell receptor beta chains in this list originate from one sample, sequenced in a study of blood T cell repertoires in COVID-19. Assay used: immunoSEQ multiplex PCR; TCRdb lists only in-frame clones, some missing. In the table there are around 95,000 clones, about 84% of which are singletons. The sequenced material came from peripheral blood. These receptor sequences come from a human donor in a cohort sampled during active COVID-19.

The chain has TRBV6-2 or TRBV6-3 and TRBJ1-2; 7 bases fit TRBD1. This CDR3 has 12 residues. The J segment lost 7 bases and the V segment lost 6 bases, leaving 5 bases of the junction unmatched. Germline CDR1 is MNHEY and CDR2 is SVGEGT. CDR3 loop: CASSRQGVGYTF. CDR3 nucleotide sequence: TGTGCCAGCAGCAGACAGGGTGTTGGCTACACCTTC.

This chain joins TRBV19 and TRBJ1-5, with 7 bases identical to TRBD1. Germline CDR1 and CDR2: LNHDA and SQIVND (reference sequence). V was pared by 9 bases and J by 1 base, with 9 bases of the junction left unmatched. The CDR3 covers 15 residues. Here the CDR3 reads CASLPLTGSNQPQHF. The CDR3 DNA reads as TGTGCCAGCCTTCCCTTGACAGGGAGCAATCAGCCCCAGCATTTT.

The rearrangement links TRBV6-6 to TRBJ1-2; 8 positions match TRBD1. Trimming at V came to 6 bases and at J to 0 bases, leaving 9 bases not matched to a gene. Germline V lookup: CDR1 MNHNY, CDR2 SVGAGI (reference sequence). This CDR3 is built from 16 residues. CDR3 sequence reads: CASRPGTGHANYGYTF. The CDR3 DNA reads as TGTGCCAGCAGACCCGGGACAGGCCATGCTAACTATGGCTACACCTTC.

This chain joins TRBV5-1 and TRBJ2-1, with D perhaps matching TRBD2 (5 bases). Trimming removed 0 bases at V and 1 base at J, with 8 bases between. Germline V gene data show CDR1 as SGHRS and CDR2 as YFSETQ. The length of the CDR3 is 15 residues. DNA of the CDR3: TGCGCCAGCAGCTTGGAGGCGGGTTCCTACAATGAGCAGTTCTTC. It is translated as CASSLEAGSYNEQFF.

The V and J genes are TRBV27 and TRBJ2-3; 9 bases are shared with TRBD2. V was pared by 3 bases and J by 1 base, with 5 bases of the junction left unmatched. Germline V gene lookup returns CDR1 MNHEY and CDR2 SMNVEV (reference sequence). The CDR3 has 16 residues. CDR3 bases: TGTGCCAGCAGTTTTTTGCGGGGGGGCGGCACAGATACGCAGTATTTT. Translation gives CASSFLRGGGTDTQYF.

The chain links TRBV19 to TRBJ1-2; TRBD1 matches at 7 bases. This CDR3 region has 15 residues. With V trimmed by 5 bases and J by 8 bases, 14 bases remained unmatched. Germline CDR1 and CDR2: LNHDA and SQIVND (reference sequence). The CDR3 DNA sequence: TGTGCCAGTAGTCGGGGCGATGGACAGGCGAGCGGCTACACCTTC. This gives the protein CASSRGDGQASGYTF. Looking up the rest from reference TRBV19 and TRBJ1-2 gives the full variable domain: DGGITQSPKYLFRKEGQNVTLSCEQNLNHDAMYWYRQDPGQGLRLIYYSQIVNDFQKGDIAEGYSVSREKKESFPLTVTSAQKNPTAFYLCASSRGDGQASGYTFGSGTRLTVV.

This clone was counted only a few times. The V gene is TRBV2, the J gene TRBJ2-7; maybe TRBD1 (6 bases). Per germline, CDR1 SNHLY and CDR2 FYNNEI. V was cut by 3 bases and J by 7 bases, with 16 bases left in between. The CDR3 is 14 amino acids. In DNA, the CDR3 is TGTGCCAGCAGTGACGCCAGGGGATCAAGGGAGCAGTACTTC. Its translation is CASSDARGSREQYF.

The J gene is TRBJ1-1, the V gene TRBV9; D is undetermined. The germline V and J ends were trimmed by 1 base and 4 bases, with 11 bases remaining between them. Germline values: CDR1 SGDLS, CDR2 YYNGEE. The CDR3 length is 14 residues. DNA of the CDR3: TGTGCCAGCAGCGTATCCGGTATCGGCACTGAAGCTTTCTTT. Translating it yields CASSVSGIGTEAFF.

The chain employs TRBV15 and TRBJ1-2; 9 positions agree with TRBD1. J lost 2 bases, V lost 4 bases, and 17 bases had no gene match. The CDR3 contains 19 residues. The germline gives CDR1 LNHNV, CDR2 YYDKDF (reference sequence). The CDR3, as DNA: TGTGCCACCAGCACGCCCTACCGGGACAGGGAAAGGAAAAACTATGGCTACACCTTC. As protein: CATSTPYRDRERKNYGYTF.

The chain links TRBV19 to TRBJ1-4; the D is unclear. The CDR3 spans 15 residues. Trimming stripped 4 bases from V and 8 bases from J, with 17 bases between. Germline loops: CDR1 LNHDA, CDR2 SQIVND (reference sequence). CDR3 sequence: CASSNKGDWKEKLFF. The CDR3 bases are TGTGCCAGTAGTAACAAGGGAGATTGGAAGGAAAAACTGTTTTTT.

This clone was counted once. CDR3 nucleotides: TGTGCCAGCTCAACTGACAGCTACGAGCAGTACTTC. It specifies CASSTDSYEQYF. The chain employs TRBV18 and TRBJ2-7, with a possible D match to TRBD1 (5 bases). Germline V gives CDR1 KGHSH, CDR2 LQKENI. This CDR3 region has 12 residues. The V gene lost 5 bases and the J gene lost 3 bases, with 8 bases spanning the gap.

This clone has only a few counts. The V call is TRBV7-2, the J call TRBJ2-2, with D tentatively TRBD2 (6 bases). Germline CDR1 reads SGHTA; CDR2 reads FQGNSA. There are 16 residues in the CDR3. Trimming removed 3 bases from V and 2 bases from J, with 13 bases in between. CDR3 region: CASSFSVGGNTGELFF. DNA of the CDR3: TGTGCCAGCAGCTTCTCGGTCGGGGGAAACACCGGGGAGCTGTTTTTT.

Details on this clone: The junction departs from the called germline gene at one end, perhaps through a read error. The chain combines TRBV7-2 with TRBJ1-2; D may be TRBD1 (5 bases). Germline CDR1 reads SGHTA; CDR2 reads FQGNSA. This CDR3 contains 16 residues. In DNA form, the CDR3 reads TGTGCCAGCAGCATAGCACCGGGACTCAATTTGGATGGCTACACCTTC. Translated: CASSIAPGLNLDGYTF.

This rearrangement joins TRBV28 to TRBJ2-4; TRBD2 matches 14 bases. Germline CDR1 reads MDHEN; CDR2 reads SYDVKM. CDR3 length: 16 residues. The V and J ends lost 6 bases and 8 bases, in that order; junction bases with no gene match: 9. CDR3 amino acids: CASRPPGLAGAYIQYF. The CDR3 DNA reads TGTGCCAGCAGGCCGCCGGGACTAGCGGGAGCTTACATTCAGTACTTC.

J is TRBJ2-5 and V is TRBV9; D not resolved. The CDR3 is 13 amino acids. Per the germline V gene, CDR1 is SGDLS and CDR2 is YYNGEE. With 0 bases removed from V and 5 bases from J, the gap between germline ends came to 8 bases. CDR3 amino acids: CASSVDQAETQYF. The CDR3 region has the DNA TGTGCCAGCAGCGTAGACCAGGCGGAGACCCAGTACTTC.

The V gene is TRBV3-1 (or the pseudogene TRBV3-2), the J gene TRBJ1-2, with 7 bases lining up with TRBD1. The V segment lost 4 bases and the J segment 8 bases; nucleotides outside the gene matches: 25. Germline-derived CDR1 and CDR2 are LGHDT and YNNKEL (reference sequence). This CDR3 contains 19 residues. The CDR3: CASSPRFYLTRQGSKGYTF. CDR3 nucleotides: TGTGCCAGCAGCCCTAGATTTTATTTAACCCGACAGGGATCTAAGGGCTACACCTTC.

This clone ranks as medium-sized. V is TRBV9 and J is TRBJ2-7; possible D gene TRBD1, 5 bases. Germline V gene data show CDR1 as SGDLS and CDR2 as YYNGEE. The germline V and J ends were trimmed by 1 base and 2 bases, with 16 bases remaining between them. The CDR3 runs 16 residues. The CDR3 protein is CASSVSPKTVPYEQYF. CDR3 bases: TGTGCCAGCAGCGTATCCCCCAAGACAGTCCCCTACGAGCAGTACTTC.

CDR3 amino acids: CASLRGTYEQYF. CDR3 sequence (DNA): TGTGCCTCACTCAGGGGCACCTACGAGCAGTACTTC. This chain links TRBV6-5 with TRBJ2-7, with TRBD1 as a possible D gene (6 bases). V lost 11 bases and J 2 bases, leaving 13 bases between the germline ends. This CDR3 comprises 12 residues. Germline V lookup: CDR1 MNHEY, CDR2 SVGAGI.

This clone was recorded only once. The chain joins TRBV18 to TRBJ1-1; TRBD1 matches 7 bases. The CDR3 sequence is 15 residues long. Germline V gene data show CDR1 as KGHSH and CDR2 as LQKENI. V shed 3 bases and J 2 bases; nucleotides not matched to a gene: 6. The CDR3 is CASSPGTEKNTEAFF. The CDR3 DNA sequence: TGTGCCAGCTCACCCGGGACAGAGAAAAACACTGAAGCTTTCTTT.

The chain employs TRBV5-5 and TRBJ2-3; 11 bases agree with TRBD2. Germline loops: CDR1 SGHKS, CDR2 YYEKEE (reference sequence). V shed 4 bases, J shed 2 bases, and the junction held 6 bases outside the gene matches. The CDR3 contains 16 residues. The CDR3 spells CASSRLLAGATDTQYF. The DNA for the CDR3 is TGTGCCAGCAGCCGCCTACTAGCGGGGGCCACAGATACGCAGTATTTT.

This chain links TRBV30 with TRBJ1-2, with 9 bases lining up with TRBD1. Germline trimming cut 5 bases from V and 6 bases from J; bases unmatched to any gene: 1. There are 11 residues in the CDR3. CDR1 and CDR2 from the germline V gene are GTSNPN and SVGIG (reference sequence). CDR3 nucleotides: TGTGCCTGGGGGGACAGGGATGGCTACACCTTC. It encodes CAWGDRDGYTF.